A single sample gave rise to the 16 T cell receptor beta chains below, sequenced in a study of early T cells in non-severe SARS-CoV-2 infection. Each CDR3 protein is one row after TCRdb ran MiXCR on the 5' RACE reads. The sample carries 55,000 to 80,000 distinct CDR3 sequences, approximately 10% recorded once. The sample comprised whole blood. Receptor source: an adult who was a healthcare worker with PCR-confirmed SARS-CoV-2 infection or an uninfected control (not recorded which).

This clonotype came up many times. The chain combines TRBV20-1 with TRBJ2-7, with a possible D match to TRBD2 (6 bases). With 2 bases removed from V and 6 bases from J, the gap between germline ends came to 11 bases. Per germline, CDR1 DFQATT and CDR2 SNEGSKA (reference sequence). This CDR3 spans 12 amino acids. DNA of the CDR3: TGCAGTGCTAGACAGATGGGAGGCGAGCAGTACTTC. Amino acids: CSARQMGGEQYF.

There are many counts of this clonotype. The chain employs TRBV30 and TRBJ2-7; 7 nucleotides match TRBD2. The CDR3 consists of 13 residues. The junction had 6 bases not matched to a gene; V was cut back by 3 bases and J by 4 bases. CDR1 and CDR2 from the germline V gene are GTSNPN and SVGIG (reference sequence). The CDR3 region has the DNA TGTGCCTGGAGAGGACCCGGGAGGTACGAGCAGTACTTC. This sequence encodes CAWRGPGRYEQYF. Filled out from reference TRBV30 and TRBJ2-7, the complete variable domain reads SQTIHQWPATLVQPVGSPLSLECTVEGTSNPNLYWYRQAAGRGLQLLFYSVGIGQISSEVPQNLSASRPQDRQFILSSKKLLLSDSGFYLCAWRGPGRYEQYFGPGTRLTVT.

Turning to this clonotype: The CDR3 ends on some other residue instead of the conserved phenylalanine or tryptophan, so this is likely a read error. The rearrangement links TRBV29-1 to TRBJ2-5; no firm D call. CDR1 and CDR2 (germline): SQVTM, ANQGSEA. The V end was cut by 4 bases, the J end by 9 bases, with 3 bases between. The length of the CDR3 is 8 residues. The DNA of the CDR3 is TGCAGCGTTGGCGCCCAGTACATC. This gives the protein CSVGAQYI.

This clonotype was detected ten times or more. V is TRBV20-1 and J is TRBJ1-5; maybe TRBD1 (6 bases). The CDR3 has 14 amino acids. V lost 6 bases, J lost 3 bases, and 15 bases lay in between. CDR1 and CDR2 (germline): DFQATT, SNEGSKA (reference sequence). The CDR3 region is CSATRGGPNQPQHF. The CDR3, as DNA: TGCAGTGCCACCCGGGGGGGGCCCAATCAGCCCCAGCATTTT.

This clonotype turned up a few times. The V call is TRBV29-1, the J call TRBJ1-2; D is unclear. From germline, CDR1 is SQVTM and CDR2 ANQGSEA. The CDR3 sequence is 13 residues long. V gave up 0 bases and J gave up 2 bases, with 7 bases separating them. CDR3 sequence reads: CSVEEQGNYGYTF. The CDR3 nucleotides are TGCAGCGTTGAAGAGCAAGGGAACTATGGCTACACCTTC.

This chain links TRBV5-1 with TRBJ1-1; perhaps TRBD1 as D (5 bases). The CDR3 loop spans 14 amino acids. Germline loops: CDR1 SGHRS, CDR2 YFSETQ. The V end was cut by 3 bases, the J end by 4 bases, with 13 bases between. The CDR3 DNA is TGCGCCAGCAGCTCCGAATGGGGGGGCACTGAAGCTTTCTTT. It is translated as CASSSEWGGTEAFF. The variable domain in full, completed from reference TRBV5-1 and TRBJ1-1, reads KAGVTQTPRYLIKTRGQQVTLSCSPISGHRSVSWYQQTPGQGLQFLFEYFSETQRNKGNFPGRFSGRQFSNSRSEMNVSTLELGDSALYLCASSSEWGGTEAFFGQGTRLTVV.

This clonotype was counted at least ten times. This chain connects TRBV29-1 to TRBJ2-5, with D maybe TRBD1 (6 bases). The CDR3 has 15 amino acids. Germline lookup yields CDR1 SQVTM and CDR2 ANQGSEA. The V end was cut by 3 bases, the J end by 7 bases, with 21 bases between. CDR3 residues: CSVEAGQTGVGTQYF. In DNA form, the CDR3 reads TGCAGCGTTGAGGCCGGACAGACCGGAGTCGGGACCCAGTACTTC. Combining the CDR3 with reference TRBV29-1 and TRBJ2-5 gives the whole variable domain SAVISQKPSRDICQRGTSLTIQCQVDSQVTMMFWYRQQPGQSLTLIATANQGSEATYESGFVIDKFPISRPNLTFSTLTVSNMSPEDSSIYLCSVEAGQTGVGTQYFGPGTRLLVL.

This clonotype showed up many times. The CDR3 protein is CASSESPERRGPQYF. The CDR3 DNA is TGTGCCAGCAGTGAAAGCCCGGAGCGCCGTGGTCCGCAGTATTTT. This chain connects TRBV6-1 to TRBJ2-3; no clear D. The germline gives CDR1 MNHNS, CDR2 SASEGT. CDR3 length: 15 residues. Trimming took 2 bases from V and 10 from J, leaving 19 bases between them.

This clonotype was picked up many times. This chain links TRBV29-1 with TRBJ2-1; D gene ambiguous. The CDR3 loop spans 15 amino acids. Germline V gives CDR1 SQVTM, CDR2 ANQGSEA. Deletions cut 4 bases from V and 0 bases from J, with 13 bases between. CDR3 nucleotide sequence: TGCAGCGTTGTAGGCACTCACAACTCCTACAATGAGCAGTTCTTC. It encodes CSVVGTHNSYNEQFF.

This clonotype was recorded many times. The chain employs TRBV11-2 and TRBJ1-6; no clear D. Germline V lookup: CDR1 SGHAT, CDR2 FQNNGV. V lost 6 bases to trimming and J lost 7 bases, with 19 bases between them. The CDR3 is 16 residues long. The DNA of the CDR3 is TGTGCCAGCAGTCGGAAAGGGCTGGGAGAAAATTCACCCCTCCACTTT. Translation gives CASSRKGLGENSPLHF.

This clonotype was recorded at least ten times. CDR3 amino acids: CASSLYRSTDTQYF. CDR3 sequence (DNA): TGTGCCAGCAGCTTATACCGGAGCACAGATACGCAGTATTTT. V gene TRBV7-8 combines with J gene TRBJ2-3; unclear D gene. From germline, CDR1 is SGHVS and CDR2 FQNEAQ. The CDR3 is made up of 14 amino acids. V was pared by 2 bases and J by 0 bases, with 6 bases between.

This clonotype was counted a few times. The V gene is TRBV3-1, the J gene TRBJ1-2, with 8 bases matching TRBD1. The germline V gene has CDR1 LGHDT and CDR2 YNNKEL (reference sequence). After removal of 4 bases from V and 8 bases from J, the junction contained 6 bases not matched to a gene. CDR3 length equals 13 residues. CDR3 bases: TGTGCCAGCAGCCTTGGACAGGGAAGGGGCTACACCTTC. Translated: CASSLGQGRGYTF. Variable domain in full (rest from reference TRBV3-1 and TRBJ1-2): DTAVSQTPKYLVTQMGNDKSIKCEQNLGHDTMYWYKQDSKKFLKIMFSYNNKELIINETVPNRFSPKSPDKAHLNLHINSLELGDSAVYFCASSLGQGRGYTFGSGTRLTVV.

There are a few counts of this clonotype. This chain joins TRBV27 and TRBJ2-5; 9 nucleotides agree with TRBD2. V lost 3 bases and J lost 5; bases outside the gene matches: 10. Germline V gene data show CDR1 as MNHEY and CDR2 as SMNVEV (reference sequence). The CDR3 length is 16 residues. The CDR3 sequence is CASSFGRGLAGETQYF. The CDR3 coding sequence is TGTGCCAGCAGTTTCGGGAGAGGGCTAGCGGGGGAGACCCAGTACTTC.

The J gene is TRBJ2-5, the V gene TRBV7-2; D perhaps matches TRBD2 (6 bases). The V gene's germline CDR1 is SGHTA and CDR2 FQGNSA. Trimming shortened V by 1 base and J by 2 bases, and 11 bases separated the two germline ends. The CDR3 extends over 15 amino acids. CDR3 DNA sequence: TGTGCCAGCAGCTTAGGCGGGGCATCTCAAGAGACCCAGTACTTC. As protein: CASSLGGASQETQYF.

In this sample, this clonotype turned up a few times. CDR3 in amino acids: CASSPPSLYEQYF. DNA for the CDR3: TGTGCCAGCTCACCACCGAGCCTCTACGAGCAGTACTTC. The chain couples TRBV18 to TRBJ2-7; unclear D gene. The CDR3 sequence is 13 residues long. Trimming took 0 bases from V and 3 from J, leaving 6 bases between them. Germline V gene lookup returns CDR1 KGHSH and CDR2 LQKENI.

The V gene is TRBV6-1, the J gene TRBJ1-6, with D tentatively TRBD1 (5 bases). The CDR3 loop spans 13 amino acids. The germline V gene encodes CDR1 MNHNS and CDR2 SASEGT. Trimming cost V 6 bases and J 8 bases, with 11 bases left between them. CDR3 nucleotide sequence: TGTGCCAGCAGATTGGGGCCAGATTCACCCCTCCACTTT. It is translated as CASRLGPDSPLHF.